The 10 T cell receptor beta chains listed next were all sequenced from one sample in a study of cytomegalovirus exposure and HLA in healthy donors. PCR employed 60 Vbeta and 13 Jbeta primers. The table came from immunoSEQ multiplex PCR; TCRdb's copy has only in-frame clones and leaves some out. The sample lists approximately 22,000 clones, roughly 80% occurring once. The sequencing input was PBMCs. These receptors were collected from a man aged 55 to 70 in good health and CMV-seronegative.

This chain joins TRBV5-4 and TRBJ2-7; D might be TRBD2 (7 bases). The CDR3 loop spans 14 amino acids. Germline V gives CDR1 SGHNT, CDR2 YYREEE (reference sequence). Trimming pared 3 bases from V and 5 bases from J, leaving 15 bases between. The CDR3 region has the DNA TGTGCCAGCAGCTCCCCCCGGCGGGGGCACGAGCAGTACTTC. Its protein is CASSSPRRGHEQYF.

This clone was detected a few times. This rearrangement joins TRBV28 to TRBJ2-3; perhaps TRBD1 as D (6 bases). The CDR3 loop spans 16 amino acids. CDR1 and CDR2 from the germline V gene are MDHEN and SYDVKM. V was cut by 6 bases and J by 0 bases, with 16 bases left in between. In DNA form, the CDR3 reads TGTGCCAGCAGCTGGGCCACAGGGCTGAGCACAGATACGCAGTATTTT. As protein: CASSWATGLSTDTQYF.

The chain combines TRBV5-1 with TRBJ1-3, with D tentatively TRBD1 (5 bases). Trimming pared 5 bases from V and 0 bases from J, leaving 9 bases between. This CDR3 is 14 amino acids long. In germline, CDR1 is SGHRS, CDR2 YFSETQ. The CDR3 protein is CASRSDSSGNTIYF. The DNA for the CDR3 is TGCGCCAGCAGATCTGACAGCTCTGGAAACACCATATATTTT.

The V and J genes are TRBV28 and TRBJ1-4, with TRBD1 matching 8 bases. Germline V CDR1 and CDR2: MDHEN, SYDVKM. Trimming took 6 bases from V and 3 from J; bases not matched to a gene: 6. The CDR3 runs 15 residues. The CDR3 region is CASRLPGGSNEKLFF. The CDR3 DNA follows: TGTGCCAGCAGATTGCCAGGGGGCTCTAATGAAAAACTGTTTTTT.

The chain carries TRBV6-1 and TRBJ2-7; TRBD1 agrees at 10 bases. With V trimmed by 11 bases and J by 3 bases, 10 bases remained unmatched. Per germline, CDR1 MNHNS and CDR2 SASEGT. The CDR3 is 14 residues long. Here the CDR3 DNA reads TGTGCCCTATCCCGGGACAGGGGACGCTACGAGCAGTACTTC. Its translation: CALSRDRGRYEQYF.

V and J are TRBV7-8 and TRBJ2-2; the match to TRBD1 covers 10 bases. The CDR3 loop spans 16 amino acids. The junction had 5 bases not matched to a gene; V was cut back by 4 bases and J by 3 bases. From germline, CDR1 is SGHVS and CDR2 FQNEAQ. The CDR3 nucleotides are TGTGCCAGCAGCTCTCAGGGACAGGGGTACACCGGGGAGCTGTTTTTT. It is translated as CASSSQGQGYTGELFF.

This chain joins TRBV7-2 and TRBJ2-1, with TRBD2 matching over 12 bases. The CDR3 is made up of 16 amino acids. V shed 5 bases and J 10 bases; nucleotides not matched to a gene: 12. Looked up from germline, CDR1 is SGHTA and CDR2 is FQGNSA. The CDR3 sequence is CASSRTSGNRYKEQFF. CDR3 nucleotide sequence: TGTGCCAGCAGCCGGACTAGCGGGAACCGATATAAGGAGCAGTTCTTC.

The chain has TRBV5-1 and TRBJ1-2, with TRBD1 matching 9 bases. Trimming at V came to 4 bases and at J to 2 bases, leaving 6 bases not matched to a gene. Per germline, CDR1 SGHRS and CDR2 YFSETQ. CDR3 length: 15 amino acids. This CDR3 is CASSPAGTGNYGYTF. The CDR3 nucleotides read TGCGCCAGCAGCCCGGCCGGGACAGGGAACTATGGCTACACCTTC. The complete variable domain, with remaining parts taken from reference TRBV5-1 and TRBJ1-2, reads KAGVTQTPRYLIKTRGQQVTLSCSPISGHRSVSWYQQTPGQGLQFLFEYFSETQRNKGNFPGRFSGRQFSNSRSEMNVSTLELGDSALYLCASSPAGTGNYGYTFGSGTRLTVV.

DNA for the CDR3: TGTGCCAGTAGGAAAGCGGGACAGGCGGAACCGTATGGCTACACCTTC. Translated, it gives CASRKAGQAEPYGYTF. V and J are TRBV19 and TRBJ1-2, with 8 nucleotides matching TRBD1. J gave up 5 bases and V 6 bases, and 14 bases lay outside the gene matches. From germline, CDR1 is LNHDA and CDR2 SQIVND (reference sequence). The CDR3 spans 16 residues.

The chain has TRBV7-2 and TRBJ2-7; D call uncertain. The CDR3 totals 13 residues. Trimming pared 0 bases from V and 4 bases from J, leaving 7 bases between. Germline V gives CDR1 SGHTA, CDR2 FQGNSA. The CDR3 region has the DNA TGTGCCAGCAGCTTAGCCCCGGTTTACGAGCAGTACTTC. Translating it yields CASSLAPVYEQYF.